The 14 T cell receptor beta chains in this list originate from one sample, sequenced in a study of cytomegalovirus exposure and HLA in healthy donors (dated by TCRdb to the late 2010s). Library prep was done by the immunoSEQ multiplex PCR assay. For the multiplex PCR, a mixture combining 60 forward primers for TCR Vbeta segments and 13 reverse primers for TCR Jbeta segments was used. TCRdb holds this immuneACCESS table with in-frame rearrangements only. Some clones are missing; in checked studies, unresolved V genes explain under half, and the rest has no known cause. The sample data list under 200,000 clones, and roughly 74% of these were observed just once. 1.5% to 2% of the sample is held by the ten biggest clonotypes. Specimen: PBMCs. Receptor source: a woman aged 25-40 years in good health and CMV-seronegative.

Concerning this clone: This sample includes further DNA sequences coding for the same CDR3. The genes are TRBV7-9 and TRBJ1-1; D gene unclear. The germline V gene has CDR1 SEHNR and CDR2 FQNEAQ (reference sequence). This CDR3 region has 13 residues. V lost 0 bases, J lost 2 bases, and 4 bases lay in between. CDR3 coding DNA: TGTGCCAGCAGCTTAGCCTTAAACACTGAAGCTTTCTTT. Its translation is CASSLALNTEAFF.

The chain employs TRBV19 and TRBJ2-3; the match to TRBD1 covers 7 bases. CDR3 length: 15 amino acids. V shed 6 bases and J 2 bases; nucleotides not matched to a gene: 8. Germline V CDR1 and CDR2: LNHDA, SQIVND (reference sequence). CDR3 loop: CASRNRGFFTDTQYF. CDR3 bases: TGTGCCAGTAGGAACAGGGGATTCTTCACAGATACGCAGTATTTT. Complete variable domain (other parts from reference TRBV19 and TRBJ2-3): DGGITQSPKYLFRKEGQNVTLSCEQNLNHDAMYWYRQDPGQGLRLIYYSQIVNDFQKGDIAEGYSVSREKKESFPLTVTSAQKNPTAFYLCASRNRGFFTDTQYFGPGTRLTVL.

The rearrangement uses TRBV18 and TRBJ1-2; D is ambiguous. The CDR3 is 15 residues long. CDR1 KGHSH and CDR2 LQKENI come from the germline V gene. The V gene lost 3 bases and the J gene lost 4 bases, with 15 bases spanning the gap. CDR3 residues: CASSPIPKEGYGYTF. CDR3 coding DNA: TGTGCCAGCTCACCTATTCCTAAAGAGGGCTATGGCTACACCTTC.

This clone is a singleton in its sample. This sequence joins TRBV4-2 and TRBJ2-7; TRBD2 matches 8 bases. The ends lost 1 base at V and 2 bases at J; junction bases unmatched: 4. CDR1 is LGHNA and CDR2 is YNFKEQ in the germline V gene. The CDR3 totals 15 residues. CDR3 sequence (DNA): TGTGCCAGCAGCCAAGTACGGGGGGGGGCCTACGAGCAGTACTTC. Protein: CASSQVRGGAYEQYF.

This sequence joins TRBV25-1 and TRBJ2-1; TRBD2 matches 8 bases. Per germline, CDR1 MGHDK and CDR2 SYGVNS. The CDR3 has 16 amino acids. V dropped 6 bases and J dropped 7; count of bases not matched to a gene: 14. The CDR3 spells CASRPSGGSGTNEQFF. DNA for the CDR3: TGTGCCAGCAGACCCTCGGGGGGTAGCGGGACTAATGAGCAGTTCTTC.

The chain recombines TRBV5-1 with TRBJ2-3; maybe TRBD2 (6 bases). The CDR3 is 17 amino acids. The germline gives CDR1 SGHRS, CDR2 YFSETQ. Between the trimmed V and J ends, which lost 4 bases and 4 bases, there was a span of 22 bases. This chain's CDR3 is CASSADSYLTRADTQYF. Here the CDR3 DNA reads TGCGCCAGCAGCGCGGATAGTTATTTGACTAGGGCAGATACGCAGTATTTT. Full variable domain (remainder filled in from reference TRBV5-1 and TRBJ2-3): KAGVTQTPRYLIKTRGQQVTLSCSPISGHRSVSWYQQTPGQGLQFLFEYFSETQRNKGNFPGRFSGRQFSNSRSEMNVSTLELGDSALYLCASSADSYLTRADTQYFGPGTRLTVL.

V is TRBV4-2 and J is TRBJ2-3; TRBD2 matches at 13 bases. J gave up 2 bases and V 5 bases, and 7 bases lay outside the gene matches. This CDR3 has 17 amino acids. The germline V gene has CDR1 LGHNA and CDR2 YNFKEQ. CDR3 bases: TGTGCCAGCAGCAAAGGCGGACTAGCGGGGGTCACAGATACGCAGTATTTT. Translated: CASSKGGLAGVTDTQYF.

J is TRBJ1-2 and V is TRBV7-2; D remains unclear. The CDR3 spans 11 residues. V was shortened by 5 bases and J by 8 bases, with 9 bases between the two germline ends. Germline loops: CDR1 SGHTA, CDR2 FQGNSA. The CDR3, as DNA: TGTGCCAGCAGCCCGGGTTCCGGCTACACCTTC. Its protein is CASSPGSGYTF.

The V and J genes are TRBV7-8 and TRBJ2-7; perhaps TRBD2 as D (5 bases). Germline V gene lookup returns CDR1 SGHVS and CDR2 FQNEAQ. With 6 bases removed from V and 4 bases from J, the gap between germline ends came to 19 bases. This CDR3 comprises 15 residues. DNA of the CDR3: TGTGCCAGCAGTATGTCCGCGGGCCTACTGTACGAGCAGTACTTC. It translates to CASSMSAGLLYEQYF.

CDR3 region: CASSLVRPRSGNTIYF. Written as DNA, the CDR3 is TGTGCCAGCAGTTTAGTCAGGCCACGCTCTGGAAACACCATATATTTT. The chain carries TRBV28 and TRBJ1-3, with no clear D. From germline, CDR1 is MDHEN and CDR2 SYDVKM. This CDR3 is built from 16 residues. V was cut by 2 bases and J by 0 bases, with 11 bases left in between.

The chain joins TRBV30 to TRBJ2-5; D possibly corresponds to TRBD2 (6 bases). Trimming took 4 bases from V and 4 from J, leaving 13 bases between them. Looked up from germline, CDR1 is GTSNPN and CDR2 is SVGIG (reference sequence). CDR3 length: 13 amino acids. The CDR3 DNA is TGTGCCTGGACACGGGCGCGGGGAGAGACCCAGTACTTC. It is translated as CAWTRARGETQYF.

Comment on this clone: Relative to the germline gene, one junction end is altered; a read error may explain this. This rearrangement joins TRBV6-5 to TRBJ2-5; TRBD2 is a possible D gene (5 bases). Germline CDR1 and CDR2: MNHEY and SVGAGI. This CDR3 comprises 12 residues. CDR3: CASSYTEGPRHF. In nucleotides, the CDR3 is TGTGCCAGCAGTTATACTGAGGGCCCAAGACACTTC.

This chain joins TRBV6-5 and TRBJ2-1; tentative D call: TRBD2 (6 bases). Trimming took 8 bases from V and 9 from J, leaving 17 bases between them. The CDR3 extends over 13 amino acids. The V gene's germline CDR1 is MNHEY and CDR2 SVGAGI. The CDR3: CASRRGEDGEQFF. The CDR3 region has the DNA TGTGCCAGCCGGCGCGGGGAGGATGGTGAGCAGTTCTTC.

The chain couples TRBV5-1 to TRBJ2-7, with a possible D match to TRBD1 (5 bases). Trimming left V 2 bases short and J 0 bases short, with 9 bases between. CDR1 is SGHRS and CDR2 is YFSETQ in the germline V gene. CDR3 length: 14 amino acids. CDR3 bases: TGCGCCAGCAGCTTACAGGTGACCTCCTACGAGCAGTACTTC. Protein sequence: CASSLQVTSYEQYF.